This T cell receptor (beta chain) was recovered during a study of cytomegalovirus exposure and HLA in healthy donors. Each donor was nominally healthy when sampled (though unrecorded immune exposures were likely). The PCR made use of 60 Vbeta and 13 Jbeta primers. TCRdb keeps only in-frame clones here, not all; method: immunoSEQ multiplex PCR. The profile shows about 180,000 clones, roughly 81% of them singletons. The J segment lost 0 bases and the V segment lost 2 bases, leaving 8 bases of the junction unmatched. CDR1 and CDR2 (germline): LNHNV, YYDKDF (reference sequence). The CDR3 is 17 residues long.

This clonotype was sampled from a girl under 18 in good health and CMV-seropositive. The specimen sequenced was PBMCs. This chain connects TRBV15 to TRBJ2-3; 7 bases are shared with TRBD1. The CDR3 region is CATSRRRGGRSTDTQYF. The CDR3 DNA sequence: TGTGCCACCAGCAGACGACGAGGGGGCCGTAGCACAGATACGCAGTATTTT.